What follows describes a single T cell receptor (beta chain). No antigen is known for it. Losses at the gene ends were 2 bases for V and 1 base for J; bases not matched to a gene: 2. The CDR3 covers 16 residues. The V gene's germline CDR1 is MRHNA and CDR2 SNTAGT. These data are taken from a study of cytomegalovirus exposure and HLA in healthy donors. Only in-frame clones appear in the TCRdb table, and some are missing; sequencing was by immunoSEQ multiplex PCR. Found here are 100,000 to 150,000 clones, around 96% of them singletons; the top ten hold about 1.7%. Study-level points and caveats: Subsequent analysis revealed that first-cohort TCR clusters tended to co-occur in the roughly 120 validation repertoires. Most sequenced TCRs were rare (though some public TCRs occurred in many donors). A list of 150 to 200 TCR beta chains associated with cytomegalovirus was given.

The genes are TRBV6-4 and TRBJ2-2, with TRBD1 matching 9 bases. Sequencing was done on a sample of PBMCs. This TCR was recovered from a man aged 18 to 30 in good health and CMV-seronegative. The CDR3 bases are TGTGCCAGCAGTGACACGGGACAGGGGAACACCGGGGAGCTGTTTTTT. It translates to CASSDTGQGNTGELFF.